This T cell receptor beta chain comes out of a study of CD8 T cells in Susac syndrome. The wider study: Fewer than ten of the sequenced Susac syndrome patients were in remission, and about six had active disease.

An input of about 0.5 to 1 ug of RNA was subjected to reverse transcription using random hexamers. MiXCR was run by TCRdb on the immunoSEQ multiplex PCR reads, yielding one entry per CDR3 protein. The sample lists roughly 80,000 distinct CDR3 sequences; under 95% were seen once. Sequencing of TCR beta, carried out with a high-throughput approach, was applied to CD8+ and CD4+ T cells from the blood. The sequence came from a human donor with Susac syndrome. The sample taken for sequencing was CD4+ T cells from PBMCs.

This chain's CDR3 is CSALLTSGPYTDTQYF. CDR3 sequence (DNA): TGCAGTGCTTTGTTGACTAGCGGGCCGTACACAGATACGCAGTATTTT. The chain employs TRBV20-1 and TRBJ2-3; 10 bases fit TRBD2. This CDR3 is built from 16 residues. V lost 5 bases and J lost 2; bases outside the gene matches: 10. In germline, CDR1 is DFQATT, CDR2 SNEGSKA (reference sequence).